Shown below are 6 T cell receptor beta chains from a single sample sequenced in a study of shared clonotypes between healthy human individuals. The data were produced by immunoSEQ multiplex PCR, yet TCRdb's version contains in-frame clones alone and is incomplete. The sample includes some 500,000 clones, approximately 94% of them seen just once. Sequenced sample: naive CD4+ T cells sorted from blood. Subset of the sample: CD45RA+ positively selected. The receptors come from a woman aged 30 to 39 in good health.

This clone was detected only once. This chain links TRBV9 with TRBJ2-7, with 8 bases that match TRBD1. Trimming took 4 bases from V and 2 from J; bases not matched to a gene: 8. Germline CDR1 reads SGDLS; CDR2 reads YYNGEE. The CDR3 spans 15 residues. CDR3 in amino acids: CASSTGTGGTYEQYF. CDR3 DNA: TGTGCCAGCAGCACAGGGACAGGAGGGACCTACGAGCAGTACTTC.

This clone was found once. The rearrangement uses TRBV18 and TRBJ2-4; the match to TRBD1 covers 10 bases. Germline V lookup: CDR1 KGHSH, CDR2 LQKENI. The CDR3 is 14 residues long. After removal of 3 bases from V and 6 bases from J, the junction contained 2 bases not matched to a gene. Here the CDR3 reads CASSPGQGRNIQYF. In DNA, the CDR3 is TGTGCCAGCTCACCGGGACAGGGGCGAAACATTCAGTACTTC.

The V gene is TRBV5-4, the J gene TRBJ2-2; D is ambiguous. Germline CDR1 is SGHNT and CDR2 is YYREEE (reference sequence). Trimming stripped 3 bases from V and 8 bases from J, with 5 bases between. The CDR3 totals 11 residues. DNA for the CDR3: TGTGCCAGCAGCTGGGGAGGGGAGCTGTTTTTT. Its protein product is CASSWGGELFF.

This clone was detected only once. The sample carries other DNA sequences with the same CDR3. The CDR3 DNA follows: TGTGCCAGCTCACCCCCTAGCACAGATACGCAGTATTTT. Amino acids: CASSPPSTDTQYF. J is TRBJ2-3 and V is TRBV18; D not resolved. The CDR3 spans 13 residues. Germline V gene sequence: CDR1 KGHSH, CDR2 LQKENI. The ends were cut back, 3 bases at V and 0 bases at J, with 4 bases in the middle.

The chain combines TRBV5-4 with TRBJ2-7, with unresolved D. The V and J ends lost 8 bases and 6 bases respectively, with 21 bases between them. Per germline, CDR1 SGHNT and CDR2 YYREEE (reference sequence). The CDR3 totals 14 residues. CDR3 sequence reads: CASYPDLVASEQYF. In nucleotides, the CDR3 is TGTGCCAGTTATCCCGACTTGGTAGCCTCCGAGCAGTACTTC. The full variable domain, its missing parts supplied by reference TRBV5-4 and TRBJ2-7, is ETGVTQSPTHLIKTRGQQVTLRCSSQSGHNTVSWYQQALGQGPQFIFQYYREEENGRGNFPPRFSGLQFPNYSSELNVNALELDDSALYLCASYPDLVASEQYFGPGTRLTVT.

The table lists this clone with a few counts. The rearrangement links TRBV5-3 to TRBJ2-1; the D gene is possibly TRBD2 (6 bases). TRBV5-3 is placed among ORFs of uncertain function. V was cut by 5 bases and J by 10 bases, with 19 bases left in between. CDR3 length: 14 residues. The CDR3 region is CARRMDWDWLEQFF. CDR3 bases: TGTGCCAGAAGGATGGATTGGGACTGGCTAGAGCAGTTCTTC.